A selection of T cell receptor beta chains follows, all from one sample in a study of blood T cell repertoires in COVID-19. Assay: immunoSEQ multiplex PCR; the TCRdb copy retains only in-frame clones and omits some. Of about 230,000 clones detected, roughly 84% appear once; the ten largest clones hold about 8%. The sample consisted of peripheral blood. These receptor sequences come from a woman aged 45-65 years with acute or convalescent COVID-19. Both conserved end residues are part of each CDR3. The order of the fields is J gene, D gene, clone size, V gene, CDR3 DNA, CDR3 protein. The D gene is left open where the match is weak. The listing skips clone size in some rows; elsewhere it reads once, few, many or a size class.

>TRBJ2-7|TRBD1|NA|TRBV2
TGTGCCAGCAGAGTGACAGGGGGCTACGAGCAGTACTTC
CASRVTGGYEQYF
>TRBJ2-3|TRBD1|NA|TRBV18
TGTGCCAGCTCACGACGACAGGGAGCAGATACGCAGTATTTT
CASSRRQGADTQYF
>TRBJ2-4|TRBD2|NA|TRBV5-1
TGCGCCAGCAGCTTGACCTTAGCGGGAGGGGCCAAAAACATTCAGTACTTC
CASSLTLAGGAKNIQYF
>TRBJ2-7|NA|NA|TRBV21-1
TGTGCCAGCAGCAAAGGCCGTACAGGGGACGAGCAGTACTTC
CASSKGRTGDEQYF
>TRBJ2-1|TRBD2|NA|TRBV30
TGTGCCTGGAGTGGTAGCGGGAGTGGGTATGAGCAGTTCTTC
CAWSGSGSGYEQFF
>TRBJ1-5|NA|NA|TRBV4-1
TGCGCCAGCAGCCAAATCTTTCAGGGTTGGAAGCCCCAGCATTTT
CASSQIFQGWKPQHF
>TRBJ2-3|TRBD2|NA|TRBV28
TGTGCCAGCAGTTCCTGGGGGGGGACTAGCACAGATACGCAGTATTTT
CASSSWGGTSTDTQYF
>TRBJ2-7|NA|NA|TRBV15
TGTGCCACCAGCAGAGACGTTCCCTACGAGCAGTACTTC
CATSRDVPYEQYF
>TRBJ2-7|NA|few|TRBV28
TGTGCCAGCAGCCCTTCAGGAATGGACGAGCAGTACTTC
CASSPSGMDEQYF
>TRBJ2-7|TRBD1|once|TRBV5-1
TGCGCCAGCAGCAACGGACAGGGGATGTACGAGCAGTACTTC
CASSNGQGMYEQYF
>TRBJ2-2|TRBD2|few|TRBV7-9
TGTGCCAGCAACATAGCGGGGGCGACCGGGGAGCTGTTTTTT
CASNIAGATGELFF
>TRBJ1-5|TRBD1|NA|TRBV7-8
TGTGCCAGCAGCCAAACAGGGGCTCAGCCCCAGCATTTT
CASSQTGAQPQHF
>TRBJ2-2|TRBD1|once|TRBV6-5
TGTGCCAGCAGTTACTCGATGGCAGGGGGCGGCGGGGAGCTGTTTTTT
CASSYSMAGGGGELFF
>TRBJ1-4|NA|NA|TRBV10-3
TGTGCCATCAGTGGTGGGGGGGAATTTGAAAAACTGTTTTTT
CAISGGGEFEKLFF
>TRBJ2-2|NA|NA|TRBV7-9
TGTGCCAGCAGCCCCCCTCTAGCGCCCTATTGGACCGGGGAGCTGTTTTTT
CASSPPLAPYWTGELFF
>TRBJ1-2|TRBD1|few|TRBV4-3
TGCGCCAGCAGCCAAGATCCGACAGGGGGCGCGTCTGGCTACACCTTC
CASSQDPTGGASGYTF
>TRBJ1-2|TRBD1|NA|TRBV25-1
TGTGCCAGCAGAGCACAGGGGGATGGGGGCTACACCTTC
CASRAQGDGGYTF
>TRBJ2-7|TRBD2|NA|TRBV7-8
TGTGCCAGCAGCTTAGGGACTAGCGGGGAGCAGTACTTC
CASSLGTSGEQYF
>TRBJ2-1|NA|NA|TRBV9
TGTGCCAGCAGCGGGCCGGTCACTAAGCAGTTCTTC
CASSGPVTKQFF
>TRBJ2-5|TRBD1|NA|TRBV7-7
TGTGCTAGCAGCTCTCGGACAGGGAGCTTAGAGACCCAGTACTTC
CASSSRTGSLETQYF
>TRBJ2-5|NA|NA|TRBV7-8
TGTGCCAGCAGCCCTCGAGAGGGTTTTGTGAAGACCCAGTACTTC
CASSPREGFVKTQYF
>TRBJ2-7|TRBD1|NA|TRBV30
TGTGCCTGGAACGACAGGGGGCTCTCCGAGCAGTACTTC
CAWNDRGLSEQYF
>TRBJ1-1|NA|few|TRBV4-3
TGCGCCAGCAGCCGTGACATCGGTGGAACTGAAGCTTTCTTT
CASSRDIGGTEAFF
>TRBJ2-1|NA|once|TRBV5-6
TGTGCCAGCAGCTGGGCCGCGGGGAATGAGCAGTTCTTC
CASSWAAGNEQFF
>TRBJ1-2|TRBD1|NA|TRBV4-1
TGCGCCAGCAGGCCGGGACAGGGGAGAGATGGCTACACCTTC
CASRPGQGRDGYTF
>TRBJ1-2|TRBD1|once|TRBV12-3/TRBV12-4
TGTGCCAGCAGGGGACAGCGAGACTATGGCTACACCTTC
CASRGQRDYGYTF
>TRBJ2-7|TRBD2|NA|TRBV28
TGTGCCAGCAGTCCATGGACTAGTCGGTACGAGCAGTACTTC
CASSPWTSRYEQYF
>TRBJ2-7|TRBD2|NA|TRBV11-2
TGTGCCAGCAGCAAACTAGCGGTCTCCTACGAGCAGTACTTC
CASSKLAVSYEQYF
>TRBJ1-1|NA|NA|TRBV19
TGTGCCAGTAGTGGACAGTTGAACACTGAAGCTTTCTTT
CASSGQLNTEAFF
>TRBJ1-1|NA|NA|TRBV9
TGTGCCAGCAGCGTAGGCAGGGACACTGAAGCTTTCTTT
CASSVGRDTEAFF
>TRBJ2-5|NA|once|TRBV9
TGTGCCAGCACCCCTACTACCGGGGGGACCCAGTACTTC
CASTPTTGGTQYF
>TRBJ2-7|TRBD2|NA|TRBV27
TGTGCCAGCAGTTTATACCCCCCTAGCGGGGGGGCCTACGAGCAGTACTTC
CASSLYPPSGGAYEQYF
>TRBJ1-6|NA|once|TRBV2
TGTGCCAGCAGTGCGGACAGAGGGGGAAATTCACCCCTCCACTTT
CASSADRGGNSPLHF
>TRBJ2-7|TRBD1|NA|TRBV5-4
TGTGCCAGCAGCTTACCGGGACAGGGGGCCTACGAGCAGTACTTC
CASSLPGQGAYEQYF
>TRBJ1-1|TRBD1|few|TRBV28
TGTGCCAGCAGTGCACCGGGACAGGGGAAGGCTGAAGCTTTCTTT
CASSAPGQGKAEAFF
>TRBJ2-3|TRBD2|NA|TRBV25-1
TGTGCCAGCAGCGAAACTAGCGGAACTAGCACAGATACGCAGTATTTT
CASSETSGTSTDTQYF
>TRBJ2-3|NA|NA|TRBV6-2/TRBV6-3
TGTGCCAGCAGTCGACTGAGCAGAGATACGCAGTATTTT
CASSRLSRDTQYF
>TRBJ2-5|NA|once|TRBV11-3
TGTGCCAGCAGCTCGTCCGGAGAGACCCAGTACTTC
CASSSSGETQYF
>TRBJ2-2|TRBD1|NA|TRBV27
TGTGCCAGCGGCCCAGACAGGGGGCTAACCGGGGAGCTGTTTTTT
CASGPDRGLTGELFF
>TRBJ1-5|TRBD1|NA|TRBV11-3
TGTGCCAGCAGCCCCCGGACAGGGCTAAGCAATCAGCCCCAGCATTTT
CASSPRTGLSNQPQHF
>TRBJ2-5|NA|NA|TRBV12-3/TRBV12-4
TGTGCCAGCAGTACGGGTCAGCGAGAGACCCAGTACTTC
CASSTGQRETQYF